These 13 T cell receptor beta chains were all obtained from the same sample, sequenced in a study of T cell responses to AZD1222 COVID-19 vaccine. Method: immunoSEQ multiplex PCR; TCRdb's copy keeps in-frame clones and lacks some. The data hold about 160,000 clones, with around 90% observed a single time. Sequencing used peripheral blood, obtained 28 days after the second AZD1222 dose. The receptor source for this set is an adult who received the AZD1222 COVID-19 vaccine.

The chain has TRBV10-2 and TRBJ2-5, with 11 bases identical to TRBD1. Germline V gene sequence: CDR1 WSHSY, CDR2 SAAADI. This CDR3 has 15 amino acids. V shed 8 bases, J shed 3 bases, and the junction held 8 bases outside the gene matches. CDR3 region: CASRGPGQGEETQYF. As DNA, the CDR3 is TGCGCCAGCCGAGGGCCGGGACAGGGGGAAGAGACCCAGTACTTC.

This clone was observed a handful of times. V gene TRBV7-2 combines with J gene TRBJ2-5, with TRBD2 identical over 9 bases. The germline CDR1 and CDR2 sequences are SGHTA and FQGNSA. CDR3 length: 16 residues. With V trimmed by 5 bases and J by 3 bases, 10 bases remained unmatched. The CDR3 nucleotides are TGTGCCAGCAGCGCTGCGTGGCGGGAGGGGAAAGAGACCCAGTACTTC. Protein: CASSAAWREGKETQYF. Supplemented by reference TRBV7-2 and TRBJ2-5, the full variable domain reads GAGVSQSPSNKVTEKGKDVELRCDPISGHTALYWYRQSLGQGLEFLIYFQGNSAPDKSGLPSDRFSAERTGGSVSTLTIQRTQQEDSAVYLCASSAAWREGKETQYFGPGTRLLVL.

This rearrangement joins TRBV24-1 to TRBJ2-1; D is unresolved. This CDR3 contains 17 residues. V lost 1 base and J 4 bases, leaving 16 bases between the germline ends. In germline, CDR1 is KGHDR, CDR2 SFDVKD. CDR3 loop: CATSDFPQVRVYNEQFF. CDR3 nucleotides: TGTGCCACCAGTGATTTCCCCCAGGTAAGAGTTTACAATGAGCAGTTCTTC.

CDR3 loop: CASRDQGSTGELFF. CDR3 in DNA: TGTGCCAGCAGGGACCAGGGGAGCACCGGGGAGCTGTTTTTT. The chain joins TRBV6-5 to TRBJ2-2; TRBD1 is a possible D gene (6 bases). V was trimmed by 6 bases and J by 4 bases, leaving 12 bases between them. The CDR3 runs 14 residues. Germline CDR1 is MNHEY and CDR2 is SVGAGI.

The genes are TRBV5-1 and TRBJ2-3, with D perhaps TRBD1 (6 bases). With 8 bases removed from V and 0 bases from J, the gap between germline ends came to 16 bases. This CDR3 has 15 residues. Germline lookup yields CDR1 SGHRS and CDR2 YFSETQ. CDR3 nucleotides: TGCGCCAGTAGAGTTGGGGGCGTGAGCACAGATACGCAGTATTTT. This codes for CASRVGGVSTDTQYF.

This chain uses TRBV12-3 or TRBV12-4 with TRBJ1-5; maybe TRBD1 (6 bases). V lost 5 bases and J lost 2, with 7 bases in between. There are 13 residues in the CDR3. CDR3 protein: CASSRQGNQPQHF. The CDR3 DNA is TGTGCCAGCAGTCGACAGGGCAATCAGCCCCAGCATTTT.

This clone was detected only a few times. The chain is built from TRBV4-1 and TRBJ1-3; 8 bases fit TRBD1. Germline CDR1 and CDR2: MGHRA and YSYEKL. The CDR3 consists of 17 residues. J was trimmed by 2 bases and V by 3 bases; bases with no gene match: 9. Here the CDR3 DNA reads TGCGCCAGCAGCCACGCACCGAGGGACAGGCCTGGAAACACCATATATTTT. This encodes CASSHAPRDRPGNTIYF.

This chain's CDR3 is CATSDRDRAYNEQFF. DNA for the CDR3: TGTGCCACCAGTGATCGGGACAGGGCCTACAATGAGCAGTTCTTC. J is TRBJ2-1 and V is TRBV24-1; TRBD1 agrees at 9 bases. CDR3 length: 15 amino acids. V lost 3 bases to trimming and J lost 2 bases; unmatched junction nucleotides: 1. Germline assignment: CDR1 KGHDR and CDR2 SFDVKD.

The V gene is TRBV15, the J gene TRBJ2-7, with D perhaps matching TRBD2 (5 bases). The CDR3 has 15 residues. CDR1 is LNHNV and CDR2 is YYDKDF in the germline V gene (reference sequence). Trimming removed 0 bases at V and 5 bases at J, with 14 bases between. The DNA of the CDR3 is TGTGCCACCAGCAGAGAAAGCGGACTCCCCCACGAGCAGTACTTC. This sequence encodes CATSRESGLPHEQYF.

V is TRBV10-2 and J is TRBJ1-1; D is unclear. V lost 6 bases, J lost 0 bases, and 11 bases lay in between. Germline V CDR1 and CDR2: WSHSY, SAAADI. The CDR3 contains 14 residues. The CDR3 region is CASRDLILNTEAFF. The CDR3 DNA reads TGCGCCAGCAGGGACCTCATTTTGAACACTGAAGCTTTCTTT.

The V gene is TRBV10-1, the J gene TRBJ1-6; weak D call: TRBD1 (6 bases). V was clipped by 4 bases and J by 8 bases, with 9 bases between them. Germline V gives CDR1 WNHNN, CDR2 SYGVQD (reference sequence). This CDR3 has 13 residues. CDR3 region: CASSAYRDSPLHF. Here the CDR3 DNA reads TGCGCCAGCAGTGCTTACAGGGATTCACCCCTCCACTTT.

The J gene is TRBJ1-2, the V gene TRBV18, with D uncertain. Per germline, CDR1 KGHSH and CDR2 LQKENI. V dropped 3 bases and J dropped 3 bases, with 11 bases sitting between them. This CDR3 has 14 amino acids. This CDR3 is CASSPKISDYGYTF. The DNA for the CDR3 is TGTGCCAGCTCACCTAAAATCAGCGACTATGGCTACACCTTC.

In DNA, the CDR3 is TGCGCCAGCAGCCCGGGGACTATCAGCAATGAGCAGTTCTTC. Protein: CASSPGTISNEQFF. The genes are TRBV5-1 and TRBJ2-1; 7 bases line up with TRBD2. There are 14 residues in the CDR3. The trim removed 4 bases at V and 6 bases at J, leaving 7 bases unmatched. Germline CDR1 reads SGHRS; CDR2 reads YFSETQ.